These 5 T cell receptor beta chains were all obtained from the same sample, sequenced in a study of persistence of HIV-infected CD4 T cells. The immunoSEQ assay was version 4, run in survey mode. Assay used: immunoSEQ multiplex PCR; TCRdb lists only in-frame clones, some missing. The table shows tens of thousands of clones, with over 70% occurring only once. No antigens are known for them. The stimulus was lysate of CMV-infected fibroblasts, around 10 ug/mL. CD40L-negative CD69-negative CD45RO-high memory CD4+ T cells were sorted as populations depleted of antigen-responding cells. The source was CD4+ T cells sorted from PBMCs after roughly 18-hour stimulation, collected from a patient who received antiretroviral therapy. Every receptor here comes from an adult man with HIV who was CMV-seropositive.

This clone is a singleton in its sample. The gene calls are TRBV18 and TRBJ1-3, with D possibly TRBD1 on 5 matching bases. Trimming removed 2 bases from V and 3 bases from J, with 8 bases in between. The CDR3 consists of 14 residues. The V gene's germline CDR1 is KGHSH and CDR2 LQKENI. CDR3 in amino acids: CASSPADNGNTIYF. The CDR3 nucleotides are TGTGCCAGCTCACCAGCGGACAATGGAAACACCATATATTTT.

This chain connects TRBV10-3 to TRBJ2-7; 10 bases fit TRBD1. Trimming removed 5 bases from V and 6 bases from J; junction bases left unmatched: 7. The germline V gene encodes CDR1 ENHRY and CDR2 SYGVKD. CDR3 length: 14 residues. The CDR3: CAISRTGGAGEQYF. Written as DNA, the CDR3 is TGTGCCATCAGTCGGACAGGGGGAGCCGGCGAGCAGTACTTC.

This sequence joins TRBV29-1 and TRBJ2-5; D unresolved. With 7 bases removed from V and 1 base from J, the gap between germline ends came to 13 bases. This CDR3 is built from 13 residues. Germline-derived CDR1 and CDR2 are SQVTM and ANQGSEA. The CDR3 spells CSARPPAQETQYF. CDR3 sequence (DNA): TGCAGCGCCCGCCCGCCAGCCCAAGAGACCCAGTACTTC.

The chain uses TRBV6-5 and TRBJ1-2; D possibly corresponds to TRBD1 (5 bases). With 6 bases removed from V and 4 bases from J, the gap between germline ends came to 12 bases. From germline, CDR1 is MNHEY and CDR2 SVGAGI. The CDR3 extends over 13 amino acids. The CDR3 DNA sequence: TGTGCCAGCAGCCACCGGGACGGCTATGGCTACACCTTC. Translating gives CASSHRDGYGYTF.

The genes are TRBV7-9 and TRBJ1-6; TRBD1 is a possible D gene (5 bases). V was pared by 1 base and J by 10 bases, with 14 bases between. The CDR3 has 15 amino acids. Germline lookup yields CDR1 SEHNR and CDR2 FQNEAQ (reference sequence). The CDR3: CASSLGVGVESPLHF. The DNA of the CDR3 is TGTGCCAGCAGCTTAGGAGTAGGGGTAGAATCACCCCTCCACTTT.